The next 14 T cell receptor beta chains were all read from a single sample in a study of cytomegalovirus exposure and HLA in healthy donors. Primers for the PCR totalled 60 Vbeta and 13 Jbeta. Sequenced by immunoSEQ multiplex PCR; TCRdb stores in-frame clones only, minus some. The sample includes roughly 120,000 clones, about 69% seen only once; the top ten take 1.6%. Sequencing was performed on PBMCs. The receptors here all came from a woman aged 18-29 years in good health and CMV-seronegative.

This chain links TRBV7-2 with TRBJ2-3; no definite D call. Germline V gene lookup returns CDR1 SGHTA and CDR2 FQGNSA. CDR3 size: 15 residues. Trimming shortened V by 2 bases and J by 2 bases, and 11 bases separated the two germline ends. This CDR3 is CASSLRSGPTDTQYF. CDR3 DNA: TGTGCCAGCAGCTTAAGATCAGGTCCCACAGATACGCAGTATTTT.

This clone occurred many times. DNA for the CDR3: TGTGCCAGCAGTGAAGAGGCGGGGGGGCCGGGGGAGCAGTACTTC. Translation: CASSEEAGGPGEQYF. The rearrangement joins TRBV6-1 to TRBJ2-7; 9 bases fit TRBD2. The germline CDR1 and CDR2 sequences are MNHNS and SASEGT. There are 15 residues in the CDR3. V was clipped by 1 base and J by 7 bases; unmatched bases: 8.

V and J are TRBV30 and TRBJ1-4, with D uncertain. CDR1 and CDR2 from the germline V gene are GTSNPN and SVGIG (reference sequence). Trimming removed 2 bases from V and 5 bases from J, with 15 bases in between. The CDR3 covers 15 residues. The CDR3 protein is CAWSPDYSRNEKLFF. CDR3 sequence (DNA): TGTGCCTGGAGTCCAGATTACAGCAGAAATGAAAAACTGTTTTTT.

The genes are TRBV30 and TRBJ2-2; D is undetermined. Trimming shortened V by 0 bases and J by 8 bases, and 10 bases separated the two germline ends. The CDR3 covers 13 residues. CDR1 GTSNPN and CDR2 SVGIG come from the germline V gene (reference sequence). The CDR3 sequence: CAWSVNPRGELFF. The DNA for the CDR3 is TGTGCCTGGAGTGTAAATCCGAGGGGGGAGCTGTTTTTT.

This clone occurred a few times. The J gene is TRBJ2-5, the V gene TRBV28; tentatively, D is TRBD2 (6 bases). Germline V gene sequence: CDR1 MDHEN, CDR2 SYDVKM. This CDR3 has 12 amino acids. Trimming removed 8 bases at V and 14 bases at J, with 21 bases between. CDR3 bases: TGTGCCAGCTCCATGGGGGGTTCTACATTCTACTTC. Protein product: CASSMGGSTFYF.

The chain has TRBV4-1 and TRBJ2-7, with 8 bases aligning to TRBD1. V trimming: 1 base; J trimming: 1 base; junction bases outside the gene matches: 6. CDR3 length equals 16 residues. Germline V gives CDR1 MGHRA, CDR2 YSYEKL. The CDR3: CASSQAGQGWSYEQYF. The CDR3 nucleotides read TGCGCCAGCAGCCAAGCCGGACAGGGTTGGTCCTACGAGCAGTACTTC.

This chain uses TRBV7-9 with TRBJ2-5; 7 bases are a match to TRBD1. This CDR3 is 14 amino acids long. V gave up 5 bases and J gave up 1 base; unmatched junction bases: 4. Germline V lookup: CDR1 SEHNR, CDR2 FQNEAQ (reference sequence). The CDR3 DNA sequence: TGTGCCAGCAGCCCCGGGACAGTCCAAGAGACCCAGTACTTC. Its translation is CASSPGTVQETQYF.

The CDR3 protein is CASSLTGIGKKLFF. The CDR3 nucleotides are TGTGCCAGCAGTTTGACAGGGATTGGGAAAAAACTGTTTTTT. This rearrangement joins TRBV27 to TRBJ1-4, with 7 bases aligning to TRBD1. The CDR3 is made up of 14 amino acids. V was clipped by 3 bases and J by 9 bases; unmatched bases: 7. Germline loops: CDR1 MNHEY, CDR2 SMNVEV (reference sequence).

This rearrangement joins TRBV6-1 to TRBJ2-1, with 12 nucleotides matching TRBD2. The CDR3 is 16 amino acids. Trimming at V came to 4 bases and at J to 4 bases, leaving 5 bases not matched to a gene. CDR1 is MNHNS and CDR2 is SASEGT in the germline V gene. CDR3 region: CASSAPSGGAYNEQFF. CDR3 DNA sequence: TGTGCCAGCAGTGCCCCTAGCGGGGGGGCGTACAATGAGCAGTTCTTC.

A few counts support this clone. The chain carries TRBV2 and TRBJ2-5; 9 nucleotides line up with TRBD2. From germline, CDR1 is SNHLY and CDR2 FYNNEI. The CDR3 is 14 amino acids. V gave up 4 bases and J gave up 2 bases; unmatched junction bases: 2. The CDR3 loop reads CASSGGGGQETQYF. CDR3 nucleotide sequence: TGTGCCAGCAGTGGCGGGGGGGGACAAGAGACCCAGTACTTC.

The genes are TRBV5-4 and TRBJ2-1, with TRBD2 matching over 7 bases. The germline V gene has CDR1 SGHNT and CDR2 YYREEE (reference sequence). CDR3 length: 15 residues. V shed 2 bases, J shed 2 bases, and the junction held 4 bases outside the gene matches. The CDR3 spells CASSFRRETYNEQFF. For the CDR3, the DNA is TGTGCCAGCAGCTTTCGGCGGGAGACCTACAATGAGCAGTTCTTC. Supplemented by reference TRBV5-4 and TRBJ2-1, the full variable domain reads ETGVTQSPTHLIKTRGQQVTLRCSSQSGHNTVSWYQQALGQGPQFIFQYYREEENGRGNFPPRFSGLQFPNYSSELNVNALELDDSALYLCASSFRRETYNEQFFGPGTRLTVL.

This chain uses TRBV14 with TRBJ2-7; D may be TRBD1 (6 bases). Germline loops: CDR1 SGHDN, CDR2 FVKESK. V gave up 4 bases and J gave up 1 base, with 14 bases separating them. The length of the CDR3 is 15 residues. The CDR3 loop reads CASSLPGQGSYEQYF. CDR3 DNA sequence: TGTGCCAGCAGCCTACCGGGGCAGGGGTCCTACGAGCAGTACTTC.

CDR3 in amino acids: CASSQVRGGKSSYNEQFF. The CDR3 DNA follows: TGTGCCAGCAGCCAAGTGCGGGGGGGTAAAAGCTCCTACAATGAGCAGTTCTTC. The V and J genes are TRBV4-2 and TRBJ2-1; 9 positions match TRBD2. The CDR3 loop spans 18 amino acids. Per germline, CDR1 LGHNA and CDR2 YNFKEQ. V trimming: 1 base; J trimming: 0 bases; junction bases outside the gene matches: 7.

This sequence joins TRBV6-1 and TRBJ2-7; TRBD2 matches at 11 bases. This CDR3 contains 17 residues. J was trimmed by 0 bases and V by 4 bases; bases with no gene match: 8. The V gene's germline CDR1 is MNHNS and CDR2 SASEGT. The CDR3 loop reads CASSAHLAGGSSYEQYF. The CDR3 DNA reads TGTGCCAGCAGTGCCCACCTAGCGGGGGGTAGCTCCTACGAGCAGTACTTC.